The clone carrying this T cell receptor beta chain turned up a few times. Its antigen is still unknown. The data originate from a study of T cell repertoires in cytomegalovirus infection. For the study at large: Well-studied HLA-B-restricted CMV epitopes were used in the study alongside recently identified HLA-C-restricted ones. Public TCR beta signature analysis indicated the presence of both CMV infection and matching HLA type. Whole-study findings and limits: Cumulated frequencies of public TCR beta families served to identify carriers of CMV plus the relevant HLA. There were HLA-C-restricted CMV-specific TCR beta clonotypes dominating the ex vivo response.

Germline loops: CDR1 MNHNS, CDR2 SASEGT. The CDR3 runs 14 residues. The V and J ends lost 4 bases and 4 bases, in that order; junction bases with no gene match: 7. TCRdb passed the reads through MiXCR, listing each CDR3 protein once. Found here are about a million distinct CDR3 sequences, around 30% of them singletons; the top ten hold more than 12%. The TCR was taken from a human donor in good health (CMV status not recorded). Some clones in this sample may be carry-over from other donors' samples. Sequenced here: cultured CD8+ T cells from PBMCs, sampled from culture after CMV antigen stimulation. The V gene is TRBV6-1, the J gene TRBJ2-7; 7 nucleotides agree with TRBD2. The DNA of the CDR3 is TGTGCCAGCAGTGTAGGGCTAGCGGCTTACGAGCAGTACGTC. This translates into CASSVGLAAYEQYV.